One and the same sample provided the 25 T cell receptor beta chains below, sequenced in a study of CD8 T cells in Susac syndrome. Random hexamers were used to reverse transcribe roughly 0.45 to 1 ug of RNA. From the immunoSEQ multiplex PCR reads, TCRdb called clonotypes with MiXCR, one entry per CDR3 protein. The table records around 180,000 distinct CDR3 sequences, around 95% of them present only once. Sequenced: CD4+ T cells from PBMCs. These receptors were obtained from a human donor with multiple sclerosis.

The CDR3 loop is CASSRTGWSPLHF. CDR3 nucleotide sequence: TGTGCCAGCAGTCGGACAGGGTGGTCACCCCTCCACTTT. This chain links TRBV6-5 with TRBJ1-6; TRBD1 matches at 8 bases. Unmatched junction bases numbered 4, after V lost 5 bases and J lost 10 bases. Per the germline V gene, CDR1 is MNHEY and CDR2 is SVGAGI. The CDR3 loop spans 13 amino acids.

The chain is built from TRBV4-1 and TRBJ1-2; unclear D gene. Germline CDR1 and CDR2: MGHRA and YSYEKL. This CDR3 spans 15 amino acids. Trimming pared 0 bases from V and 0 bases from J, leaving 8 bases between. The CDR3 loop is CASSQEERTNYGYTF. Here the CDR3 DNA reads TGCGCCAGCAGCCAAGAAGAACGGACTAACTATGGCTACACCTTC.

The chain is built from TRBV30 and TRBJ2-2, with 8 nucleotides matching TRBD1. Germline loops: CDR1 GTSNPN, CDR2 SVGIG (reference sequence). Germline trimming cut 3 bases from V and 4 bases from J; bases unmatched to any gene: 7. The CDR3 loop spans 15 amino acids. Here the CDR3 reads CAWRTTGVSTGELFF. In nucleotides, the CDR3 is TGTGCCTGGAGGACGACAGGGGTTTCCACCGGGGAGCTGTTTTTT.

The rearrangement links TRBV6-2 or TRBV6-3 to TRBJ2-1, with D tentatively TRBD1 or TRBD2 (5 bases each). The length of the CDR3 is 12 residues. Germline loops: CDR1 MNHEY, CDR2 SVGEGT. Trimming removed 2 bases from V and 9 bases from J, with 8 bases in between. The chain's CDR3 is CASSYLGGEQFF. The CDR3 nucleotides are TGTGCCAGCAGTTACCTTGGGGGTGAGCAGTTCTTC.

The chain employs TRBV5-4 and TRBJ2-7; tentatively, D is TRBD1 (6 bases). The CDR3 is 13 residues long. Trimming pared 4 bases from V and 6 bases from J, leaving 14 bases between. From germline, CDR1 is SGHNT and CDR2 YYREEE (reference sequence). The CDR3 is CASSGSTGIEQYF. The CDR3 DNA reads as TGTGCCAGCAGCGGGAGCACAGGGATCGAGCAGTACTTC.

The V and J genes are TRBV2 and TRBJ2-7; perhaps TRBD1 as D (7 bases). Per the germline V gene, CDR1 is SNHLY and CDR2 is FYNNEI. V lost 4 bases and J lost 5, with 15 bases in between. This CDR3 is 14 amino acids long. CDR3 sequence: CASSAGGTANEQYF. The CDR3 DNA sequence: TGTGCCAGCAGTGCAGGCGGGACAGCGAACGAGCAGTACTTC.

The gene calls are TRBV29-1 and TRBJ2-2; D gene ambiguous. CDR1 and CDR2 from the germline V gene are SQVTM and ANQGSEA. This CDR3 is built from 12 residues. The V and J ends lost 6 bases and 6 bases respectively, with 11 bases between them. CDR3 protein: CSVAIWSGELFF. The CDR3 DNA reads as TGCAGCGTGGCAATTTGGTCCGGGGAGCTGTTTTTT.

J is TRBJ2-2 and V is TRBV20-1, with D perhaps assigned TRBD1 or TRBD2 (6 bases each). Germline CDR1 DFQATT, CDR2 SNEGSKA (reference sequence). This CDR3 is 15 amino acids long. The V end lost 3 bases, the J end lost 4 bases, and 15 bases lay between the germline ends. CDR3 loop: CSASRPGDSTGELFF. The CDR3 nucleotides read TGCAGTGCTAGTAGGCCAGGGGACTCCACCGGGGAGCTGTTTTTT.

The rearrangement joins TRBV9 to TRBJ2-1; 9 nucleotides agree with TRBD2. The germline V gene encodes CDR1 SGDLS and CDR2 YYNGEE. Germline trimming cut 4 bases from V and 2 bases from J; bases unmatched to any gene: 13. CDR3 length: 18 amino acids. The CDR3 DNA reads as TGTGCCAGCAGCTCAGGAAAGATGGCGGGGGGGCCCTACAATGAGCAGTTCTTC. This codes for CASSSGKMAGGPYNEQFF.

The chain uses TRBV24-1 and TRBJ2-3; D ambiguous. The CDR3 has 11 amino acids. V was pared by 8 bases and J by 0 bases, with 2 bases between. Germline-derived CDR1 and CDR2 are KGHDR and SFDVKD. The CDR3 spells CATKSTDTQYF. As DNA, the CDR3 is TGTGCCACCAAAAGCACAGATACGCAGTATTTT.

V and J are TRBV5-1 and TRBJ2-5; TRBD1 aligns across 8 bases. With V trimmed by 4 bases and J by 5 bases, 13 bases remained unmatched. The CDR3 runs to 16 residues. From germline, CDR1 is SGHRS and CDR2 YFSETQ. Here the CDR3 DNA reads TGCGCCAGCAGCCAAGGGACAGGCCAAACGGGGGAGACCCAGTACTTC. It specifies CASSQGTGQTGETQYF.

The chain recombines TRBV6-5 with TRBJ2-2; D call uncertain. Trimming took off 5 bases at V and 6 bases at J, with 7 bases between the two ends. CDR3 length equals 12 residues. CDR1 is MNHEY, CDR2 SVGAGI, per germline. In DNA, the CDR3 is TGTGCCAGCAGTCTCCTTTCCGGGGAGCTGTTTTTT. Translated: CASSLLSGELFF.

The chain combines TRBV20-1 with TRBJ2-5; 11 nucleotides align to TRBD2. Germline V lookup: CDR1 DFQATT, CDR2 SNEGSKA (reference sequence). The length of the CDR3 is 17 residues. Losses at the gene ends were 3 bases for V and 2 bases for J; bases not matched to a gene: 11. CDR3 bases: TGCAGTGCTAGTGATAGACTAGCGGGGTTACGTCAAGAGACCCAGTACTTC. Protein product: CSASDRLAGLRQETQYF.

The J gene is TRBJ1-1, the V gene TRBV4-2; no clear D. The CDR3 runs 15 residues. Per germline, CDR1 LGHNA and CDR2 YNFKEQ. V lost 4 bases and J 5 bases, leaving 17 bases between the germline ends. The CDR3 region has the DNA TGTGCCAGCAGCCCATTGTCACCCGAGGTGACTGAAGCTTTCTTT. It specifies CASSPLSPEVTEAFF.

The chain combines TRBV12-3 or TRBV12-4 with TRBJ2-3; D ambiguous. V dropped 7 bases and J dropped 0 bases, with 8 bases sitting between them. This CDR3 is 13 amino acids long. DNA of the CDR3: TGTGCCAGCACTACGGCAAGCACAGATACGCAGTATTTT. Residues: CASTTASTDTQYF.

The chain recombines TRBV20-1 with TRBJ2-7, with unresolved D. The CDR3 loop spans 12 amino acids. Trimming removed 4 bases at V and 6 bases at J, with 13 bases between. In germline, CDR1 is DFQATT, CDR2 SNEGSKA (reference sequence). This CDR3 is CSATPPVAEQYF. The CDR3 DNA follows: TGCAGTGCTACACCGCCGGTAGCCGAGCAGTACTTC.

The V and J genes are TRBV6-6 and TRBJ2-7; TRBD1 aligns across 9 bases. CDR3 length: 16 amino acids. Per germline, CDR1 MNHNY and CDR2 SVGAGI (reference sequence). V was pared by 2 bases and J by 3 bases, with 8 bases of the junction left unmatched. The CDR3 DNA sequence: TGTGCCAGCAGTTACAACCGGGACAGGGTGAACTACGAGCAGTACTTC. This sequence encodes CASSYNRDRVNYEQYF.

V is TRBV19 and J is TRBJ2-1; D gene uncertain. Germline loops: CDR1 LNHDA, CDR2 SQIVND (reference sequence). V was trimmed by 5 bases and J by 1 base, leaving 9 bases between them. The CDR3 runs 14 residues. CDR3 bases: TGTGCCAGTAGTCCCCAATTTTCCTACAATGAGCAGTTCTTC. It codes for CASSPQFSYNEQFF. Full variable domain (outside the CDR3, taken from reference TRBV19 and TRBJ2-1): DGGITQSPKYLFRKEGQNVTLSCEQNLNHDAMYWYRQDPGQGLRLIYYSQIVNDFQKGDIAEGYSVSREKKESFPLTVTSAQKNPTAFYLCASSPQFSYNEQFFGPGTRLTVL.

This chain links TRBV20-1 with TRBJ1-2; 8 positions agree with TRBD1. Germline CDR1 DFQATT, CDR2 SNEGSKA (reference sequence). This CDR3 spans 15 amino acids. V shed 3 bases, J shed 6 bases, and the junction held 12 bases outside the gene matches. CDR3 nucleotides: TGCAGTGCTAGCACGAATTTCAGGGGGCAGGATGGCTACACCTTC. Translation gives CSASTNFRGQDGYTF.

This clonotype has a single count. V gene TRBV2 combines with J gene TRBJ2-7; D perhaps matches TRBD1 (5 bases). The germline gives CDR1 SNHLY, CDR2 FYNNEI. V lost 4 bases to trimming and J lost 4 bases, with 8 bases between them. This CDR3 spans 12 amino acids. CDR3 in amino acids: CASSGAGYEQYF. CDR3 DNA: TGTGCCAGCAGTGGGGCAGGGTACGAGCAGTACTTC.

The genes are TRBV18 and TRBJ2-3, with a weak D call TRBD2 (6 bases). Germline CDR1 is KGHSH and CDR2 is LQKENI. With 0 bases removed from V and 3 bases from J, the gap between germline ends came to 13 bases. CDR3 size: 16 residues. The CDR3 here is CASSPPAPGDTDTQYF. The CDR3 bases are TGTGCCAGCTCACCACCGGCCCCGGGGGATACAGATACGCAGTATTTT.

The chain uses TRBV5-6 and TRBJ2-2, with no clear D. Germline V lookup: CDR1 SGHDT, CDR2 YYEEEE. The CDR3 consists of 14 residues. V gave up 8 bases and J gave up 1 base, with 12 bases separating them. DNA for the CDR3: TGTGCCAGTCGCCTGGGCCAGAACACCGGGGAGCTGTTTTTT. Translating it yields CASRLGQNTGELFF.

This chain joins TRBV25-1 and TRBJ1-3; D is unclear. This CDR3 region has 11 residues. Germline V gene lookup returns CDR1 MGHDK and CDR2 SYGVNS. Trimming stripped 10 bases from V and 4 bases from J, with 8 bases between. DNA of the CDR3: TGTGCCACCAGAGGAGGAAACACCATATATTTT. Protein product: CATRGGNTIYF.

The chain carries TRBV24-1 and TRBJ2-2; 11 bases map to TRBD2. V trimming: 6 bases; J trimming: 0 bases; junction bases outside the gene matches: 2. CDR1 and CDR2 from the germline V gene are KGHDR and SFDVKD. The CDR3 runs 16 residues. This CDR3 reads CATSLAGGPNTGELFF. The CDR3 bases are TGTGCCACCAGTCTAGCGGGGGGCCCGAACACCGGGGAGCTGTTTTTT.

The V gene is TRBV9, the J gene TRBJ2-3; no definite D call. The CDR3 has 15 residues. Per germline, CDR1 SGDLS and CDR2 YYNGEE. V was cut by 0 bases and J by 8 bases, with 16 bases left in between. The CDR3 spells CASSVAPLPHTTQYF. The CDR3 DNA reads TGTGCCAGCAGCGTAGCCCCGCTACCACATACTACGCAGTATTTT.